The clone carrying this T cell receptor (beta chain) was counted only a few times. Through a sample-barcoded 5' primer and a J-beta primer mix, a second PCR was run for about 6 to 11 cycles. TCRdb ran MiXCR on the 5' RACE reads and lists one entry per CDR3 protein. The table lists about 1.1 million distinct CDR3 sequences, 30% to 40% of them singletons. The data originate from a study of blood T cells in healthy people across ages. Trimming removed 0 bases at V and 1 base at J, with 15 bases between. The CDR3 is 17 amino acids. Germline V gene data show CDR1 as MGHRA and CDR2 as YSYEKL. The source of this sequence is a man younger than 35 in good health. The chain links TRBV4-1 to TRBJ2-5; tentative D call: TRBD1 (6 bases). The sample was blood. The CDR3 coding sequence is TGCGCCAGCAGCCAAGAATTACAGGGTGGAGGCCAAGAGACCCAGTACTTC. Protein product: CASSQELQGGGQETQYF.